This TCR beta chain was sequenced during a study of T cell responses to AZD1222 COVID-19 vaccine. Study-level findings and limits: Sampled repertoires all dated from after the peak T cell response. Spike regions recognized by vaccine-associated CD4 TCRs spanned the protein, led by 160-218 and 743-854. Among spike-specific TCRs, nearly half reportedly target unmutated variant regions.

Of note for this clone: The antigen is unknown.

Germline CDR1 is MNHNS and CDR2 is SASEGT. The CDR3 has 17 residues. The germline V and J ends were trimmed by 4 bases and 1 base, with 19 bases remaining between them. The repertoire was sequenced with immunoSEQ multiplex PCR; TCRdb's copy has only in-frame clones and lacks some. Of more than 100,000 clones listed, 75% to 90% were seen once; the top ten hold around 3.3%. The TCR originated in an adult in good health. The chain links TRBV6-1 to TRBJ1-2; TRBD1 is a possible D gene (5 bases). Specimen: peripheral blood, collected on day 0 of AZD1222 vaccination. CDR3 sequence (DNA): TGTGCCAGCAGTGTTGAGTGGGGGAAGGGAGTTAACTATGGCTACACCTTC. As protein: CASSVEWGKGVNYGYTF.